Listed here are 7 T cell receptor beta chains from one sample, sequenced in a study of OX40 agonist ivuxolimab in advanced cancers. Profiled with immunoSEQ multiplex PCR; TCRdb holds only in-frame clones, not every one. The sample has 70,000 to 80,000 clones, 75% to 95% seen once. This specimen consisted of CD4+ or CD8+ T cells sorted from blood, obtained in a trial of the OX40 agonist ivuxolimab. Receptors originate from an adult with an advanced solid tumor such as melanoma, head and neck, liver or kidney cancer.

The rearrangement uses TRBV4-3 and TRBJ2-7; D remains ambiguous. Germline-derived CDR1 and CDR2 are LGHNA and YSLEER. The CDR3 consists of 13 residues. Deletions cut 1 base from V and 2 bases from J, with 6 bases between. CDR3 loop: CASSQALTYEQYF. The CDR3 DNA reads as TGCGCCAGCAGCCAAGCACTGACCTACGAGCAGTACTTC.

The CDR3 region is CASSYSAGPYEQFF. CDR3 nucleotide sequence: TGTGCCAGCAGTTACTCGGCTGGGCCCTATGAGCAGTTCTTC. This rearrangement joins TRBV6-6 to TRBJ2-1; D uncertain. Looked up from germline, CDR1 is MNHNY and CDR2 is SVGAGI (reference sequence). V shed 0 bases and J shed 8 bases, with 11 bases lying between them. There are 14 residues in the CDR3.

In its sample, this clone was seen a few times. The chain carries TRBV25-1 and TRBJ1-1; the match to TRBD1 covers 7 bases. CDR3 length: 14 amino acids. In germline, CDR1 is MGHDK, CDR2 SYGVNS. V shed 5 bases and J 1 base; nucleotides not matched to a gene: 4. CDR3 nucleotide sequence: TGTGCCAGCAGTCCAGGGACAGCGAACACTGAAGCTTTCTTT. Protein: CASSPGTANTEAFF.

The V and J genes are TRBV7-2 and TRBJ2-1, with D possibly TRBD2 on 5 matching bases. This CDR3 has 14 residues. Deletions cut 5 bases from V and 5 bases from J, with 13 bases between. Looked up from germline, CDR1 is SGHTA and CDR2 is FQGNSA. The CDR3 coding sequence is TGTGCCAGCAGCAAGATCCGGGATGACAATGAGCAGTTCTTC. Translation: CASSKIRDDNEQFF.

This clone was detected a few times. The rearrangement links TRBV12-5 to TRBJ1-1; no clear D. Germline V gene data show CDR1 as LGHNT and CDR2 as FRNRAP. The CDR3 is made up of 9 amino acids. V shed 6 bases and J shed 10 bases, with 6 bases lying between them. DNA for the CDR3: TGTGCTAGTGGGCCCCCAGCTTTCTTT. Translation: CASGPPAFF.

The CDR3 here is CASSQEWTVPYEQYF. The CDR3 bases are TGTGCCAGCAGCCAAGAATGGACAGTCCCCTACGAGCAGTACTTC. The chain couples TRBV4-2 to TRBJ2-7; TRBD1 might be the D (6 bases). Germline CDR1 and CDR2: LGHNA and YNFKEQ. V was pared by 0 bases and J by 2 bases, with 11 bases between. The CDR3 is made up of 15 amino acids.

V usage is TRBV14 and J usage is TRBJ2-1; the D is unclear. V was cut by 3 bases and J by 8 bases, with 8 bases left in between. This CDR3 has 12 residues. Germline CDR1 is SGHDN and CDR2 is FVKESK. DNA of the CDR3: TGTGCCAGCAGCCATAGTGTCCATGAGCAGTTCTTC. The encoded protein is CASSHSVHEQFF.